This is a list of T cell receptor beta chains from one sample in a study of blood T cell repertoires in COVID-19. Sequencing was performed with immunoSEQ multiplex PCR; in TCRdb, only in-frame clones are kept and a portion is missing. The sample holds 300,000 to 400,000 clones, approximately 88% seen once. The sequenced material came from peripheral blood. All receptors come from a man aged 25 to 40 with COVID-19, enrolled during active disease. Both conserved end residues are part of each CDR3. A D gene is named only where the DNA matches it firmly. Expanded clones are given a class, and other clones once, few, many or no size at all.

v_gene	abundance	d_gene	j_gene	CDR3nt	CDR3aa
TRBV19	.	.	TRBJ2-2	TGTGCCAGTAGCCCAGGACAAATGAACACCGGGGAGCTGTTTTTT	CASSPGQMNTGELFF
TRBV24-1	.	.	TRBJ2-7	TGTGCCACCAGTGACCCCGCCGAGAGCACCTACGAGCAGTACTTC	CATSDPAESTYEQYF
TRBV6-6	.	.	TRBJ1-6	TGTGCCAGCAGTTACCAGGGGAGAAATTCACCCCTCCACTTT	CASSYQGRNSPLHF
TRBV6-1	.	TRBD1	TRBJ2-7	TGTGCCAGCAGTGACCAACCCGGGACAGGGGGATCCGAGCAGTACTTC	CASSDQPGTGGSEQYF
TRBV19	.	.	TRBJ2-7	TGTGCCACCCGGGACATAACCTACGAGCAGTACTTC	CATRDITYEQYF
TRBV18	once	.	TRBJ2-3	TGTGCCAGCTCACCCCCTCTAGCTAATAGGGATACGCAGTATTTT	CASSPPLANRDTQYF
TRBV18	.	.	TRBJ2-1	TGTGCCAGCTCCCAGCGAGGACAGCTTCTTTTCTTC	CASSQRGQLLFF
TRBV7-2	.	.	TRBJ1-6	TGTGCCAGCAGCCCCACGGTGGGGGGGGCGACCTATAATTCACCCCTCCACTTT	CASSPTVGGATYNSPLHF
TRBV7-9	.	.	TRBJ2-3	TGTGCCAGCAGCCTCGACTATAGTACGCAGTATTTT	CASSLDYSTQYF
TRBV9	.	.	TRBJ1-6	TGTGCCAGCAGCGTAGAGGCAGGGGTGCGGAAAGGGTCACCCCTCCACTTT	CASSVEAGVRKGSPLHF
TRBV6-6	.	.	TRBJ2-7	TGTGCCAGCAGTTACGTAAAGCGGTACGAGCAGTACTTC	CASSYVKRYEQYF
TRBV7-8	.	TRBD2	TRBJ2-4	TGTGCCAGCAGCCCCGCCCGACTAGCGGGAGGGCCTTTGAACATTCAGTACTTC	CASSPARLAGGPLNIQYF
TRBV28	.	TRBD1	TRBJ2-7	TGTGCCAGCAGTTTATGGGGACAGTCCTACGAGCAGTACTTC	CASSLWGQSYEQYF
TRBV5-1	once	.	TRBJ1-1	TGCGCCAGCAGCTTGACAGGGATGGACACTGAAGCTTTCTTT	CASSLTGMDTEAFF
TRBV28	.	TRBD1	TRBJ1-1	TGTGCCAGCAGTCAGGGGGCAATGAACACTGAAGCTTTCTTT	CASSQGAMNTEAFF
TRBV7-2	.	.	TRBJ1-5	TGTGCCAGCAGCCAAGGAAGCGGTTGGTCGGCGAGCAATCAGCCCCAGCATTTT	CASSQGSGWSASNQPQHF
TRBV11-2	few	.	TRBJ2-7	TGTGCCAGCAGCTCCCACCGGGACAAGACCTACGAGCAGTACTTC	CASSSHRDKTYEQYF
TRBV9	.	.	TRBJ2-1	TGTGCCAGCAGCGTTAACTTTGGACAGATAAGTGAGCAGTTCTTC	CASSVNFGQISEQFF
TRBV7-6	.	.	TRBJ2-5	TGTGCCAGCAGCCTCCTCGGGGGAGAAGAACAAGAGACCCAGTACTTC	CASSLLGGEEQETQYF
TRBV18	.	.	TRBJ2-7	TGTGCCAGCTCACCAAGGTATGGGGCCTCCTACGAGCAGTACTTC	CASSPRYGASYEQYF
TRBV12-5	.	TRBD2	TRBJ2-3	TGTGCTAGTGGACTAGCGGGTCACACAGATACGCAGTATTTT	CASGLAGHTDTQYF